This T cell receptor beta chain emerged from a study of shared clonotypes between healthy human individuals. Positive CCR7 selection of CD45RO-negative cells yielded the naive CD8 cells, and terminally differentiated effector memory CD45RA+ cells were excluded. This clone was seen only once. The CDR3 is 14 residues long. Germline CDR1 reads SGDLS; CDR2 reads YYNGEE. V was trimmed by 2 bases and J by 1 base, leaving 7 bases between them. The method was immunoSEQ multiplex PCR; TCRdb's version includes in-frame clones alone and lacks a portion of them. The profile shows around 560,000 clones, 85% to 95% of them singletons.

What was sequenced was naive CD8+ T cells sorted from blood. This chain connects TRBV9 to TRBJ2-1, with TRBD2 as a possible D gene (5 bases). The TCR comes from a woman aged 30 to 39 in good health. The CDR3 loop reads CASSVTSSYNEQFF. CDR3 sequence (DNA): TGTGCCAGCAGCGTCACTAGTTCCTACAATGAGCAGTTCTTC. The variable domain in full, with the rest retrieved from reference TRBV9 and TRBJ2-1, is DSGVTQTPKHLITATGQRVTLRCSPRSGDLSVYWYQQSLDQGLQFLIQYYNGEERAKGNILERFSAQQFPDLHSELNLSSLELGDSALYFCASSVTSSYNEQFFGPGTRLTVL.